This T cell receptor (beta chain) was observed in a study of T-cell reconstitution after alpha-beta-depleted transplantation in children. Unique molecular identifiers were incorporated during preparation of the TCRbeta library. MiXCR was run by TCRdb on the PCR reads, yielding one entry per CDR3 protein. The sample has approximately 420,000 distinct CDR3 sequences, approximately 11% seen once. The clonotype was recovered from a human donor who donated a stem cell graft to a child with acute myeloid leukemia. The material was PBMCs from the stem cell graft donor, obtained from the stem cell graft.

CDR3 in amino acids: CASSLGAITQYF. For the CDR3, the DNA is TGTGCCAGCAGCTTAGGGGCGATTACGCAGTATTTT. The chain uses TRBV7-9 and TRBJ2-3; D gene ambiguous. The V end lost 1 base, the J end lost 8 bases, and 7 bases lay between the germline ends. Germline V gene data show CDR1 as SEHNR and CDR2 as FQNEAQ (reference sequence). The CDR3 totals 12 residues.